The 19 T cell receptor beta chains below were found in one sample sequenced in a study of synovial regulatory T cells in juvenile arthritis. The synovial samples were synovial fluid, paired with peripheral blood from each active arthritis patient. Produced via immunoSEQ multiplex PCR; TCRdb's table is partial and in-frame only. The sample table sets out approximately 720 clones. The sequenced sample was Treg cells from the synovium. These TCRs come from a donor younger than 30 with juvenile idiopathic arthritis.

This clone is labeled medium-sized based on frequency. The chain employs TRBV30 and TRBJ1-2; TCRdb designates TRBD1, a call that cannot be tested without DNA. CDR1 and CDR2 from the germline V gene are GTSNPN and SVGIG (reference sequence). The CDR3 loop spans 13 amino acids. No coding sequence is recorded. This CDR3 is CAWSTGGRNGYTF.

The chain carries TRBV7-2 and TRBJ2-3; TCRdb indicates TRBD1, and absent DNA this call remains unverified. The CDR3 runs to 14 residues. No DNA is recorded. Germline V lookup: CDR1 SGHTA, CDR2 FQGNSA. The CDR3 reads CASSSYTGPDTQYF.

V gene TRBV25-1 combines with J gene TRBJ1-2; TCRdb's D call, TRBD1, is unchecked because there is no DNA. CDR3 length: 14 amino acids. No DNA sequence is on record. CDR1 is MGHDK, CDR2 SYGVNS, per germline. The CDR3 protein is CASSESFRGWGHTF.

This clone is classed as large by frequency. The chain uses TRBV14 and TRBJ2-1; TCRdb reports TRBD2, a call that lacks DNA to check it against. The CDR3 totals 14 residues. The entry carries no DNA sequence. The germline V gene encodes CDR1 SGHDN and CDR2 FVKESK. CDR3: CASRAGGLSNEQFF.

According to its frequency, this clone is medium-sized (0.01 to 0.1%). The genes are TRBV5-1 and TRBJ2-1; with no DNA, the TCRdb D assignment of TRBD2 cannot be verified. The CDR3 is made up of 16 amino acids. DNA for this receptor is not on file. Germline loops: CDR1 SGHRS, CDR2 YFSETQ. CDR3 sequence: CASSATTGLANNEQFF.

Judged by frequency, this clone is medium-sized. J is TRBJ1-6 and V is TRBV30; absent DNA, TCRdb's TRBD1 call cannot be checked. Germline V gene lookup returns CDR1 GTSNPN and CDR2 SVGIG (reference sequence). The CDR3 loop spans 17 amino acids. DNA is not on record. CDR3 region: CAWSPRGAGGYNSPLHF. Combining the CDR3 with reference TRBV30 and TRBJ1-6 gives the whole variable domain SQTIHQWPATLVQPVGSPLSLECTVEGTSNPNLYWYRQAAGRGLQLLFYSVGIGQISSEVPQNLSASRPQDRQFILSSKKLLLSDSGFYLCAWSPRGAGGYNSPLHFGNGTRLTVT.

Its frequency marks this clone as medium-sized (0.01 to 0.1%). The chain couples TRBV11-2 to TRBJ2-7; the D gene TCRdb calls, TRBD1, cannot be checked with no DNA. The CDR3 contains 13 residues. The DNA is unrecorded. Germline CDR1 SGHAT, CDR2 FQNNGV. The CDR3 spells CASSLTDRGEQYF. Full variable domain (missing parts from reference TRBV11-2 and TRBJ2-7): EAGVAQSPRYKIIEKRQSVAFWCNPISGHATLYWYQQILGQGPKLLIQFQNNGVVDDSQLPKDRFSAERLKGVDSTLKIQPAKLEDSAVYLCASSLTDRGEQYFGPGTRLTVT.

The chain uses TRBV27 and TRBJ2-7; TCRdb lists TRBD2, though no DNA is available to test this call. CDR1 and CDR2 from the germline V gene are MNHEY and SMNVEV (reference sequence). The CDR3 totals 16 residues. No DNA has been recorded. CDR3 in amino acids: CASSFRGLARTFEQYF.

The chain has TRBV30 and TRBJ1-2. Per the germline V gene, CDR1 is GTSNPN and CDR2 is SVGIG (reference sequence). The CDR3 totals 10 residues. A DNA sequence was not provided. CDR3: CAWRRSGYTF.

This rearrangement joins TRBV7-2 to TRBJ2-3; as DNA is missing, the TRBD2 call by TCRdb cannot be tested. The germline gives CDR1 SGHTA, CDR2 FQGNSA. The CDR3 consists of 11 residues. DNA was not recorded. CDR3 sequence: CASSPADTQYF.

This sequence joins TRBV9 and TRBJ1-4. This CDR3 is 14 amino acids long. Only the protein is on record. The germline CDR1 and CDR2 sequences are SGDLS and YYNGEE. The CDR3 is CASSLGLHNEKLFF.

Measured by frequency, this clone is medium-sized. This chain connects TRBV27 to TRBJ2-7; TCRdb proposes TRBD2, but this gene call is untestable without DNA. The CDR3 length is 13 residues. No DNA sequence was recorded. Per the germline V gene, CDR1 is MNHEY and CDR2 is SMNVEV (reference sequence). The CDR3 loop reads CASMGGASYEQYF.

The rearrangement joins TRBV29-1 to TRBJ1-1. Germline loops: CDR1 SQVTM, CDR2 ANQGSEA. This CDR3 is 12 amino acids long. Only the protein sequence is given. This chain's CDR3 is CGVGEGGTEAFF.

Measured by frequency, this clone is medium-sized. The chain uses TRBV19 and TRBJ2-7; TCRdb gives TRBD1 as the D gene, but with no DNA this cannot be confirmed. Germline V gives CDR1 LNHDA, CDR2 SQIVND (reference sequence). This CDR3 is 15 amino acids long. No DNA is given. CDR3 region: CASTYTAGQSTEQYF.

In terms of frequency, this clone is large (0.1 to 1%). This chain joins TRBV18 and TRBJ1-4. CDR3 length equals 13 residues. DNA was not recorded. CDR1 KGHSH and CDR2 LQKENI come from the germline V gene. CDR3 in amino acids: CASSPRGEEKLFF.

V usage is TRBV14 and J usage is TRBJ1-3. Looked up from germline, CDR1 is SGHDN and CDR2 is FVKESK. There are 17 residues in the CDR3. There is no recorded DNA. The chain's CDR3 is CASSQRSGRLAGNTIYF.

Considering frequency, this clone is medium-sized (0.01 to 0.1%). This sequence joins TRBV7-2 and TRBJ1-5; the D call of TRBD1 rests on TCRdb alone, since no DNA is present to check it. The CDR3 totals 14 residues. The coding DNA is unavailable. CDR1 is SGHTA, CDR2 FQGNSA, per germline. This chain's CDR3 is CASSLSQGYQPQHF.

This clone is identified as medium-sized from frequency. The V gene is TRBV20-1, the J gene TRBJ1-1; TCRdb's assignment of TRBD1 cannot be checked, as there is no DNA. This CDR3 is 11 amino acids long. The nucleotide record is missing. Per germline, CDR1 DFQATT and CDR2 SNEGSKA (reference sequence). CDR3 region: CSAKIRESAFF.

This clone counts as medium-sized (0.01 to 0.1%) by frequency. The CDR3 spells CASSPGQTGNEQFF. This chain links TRBV18 with TRBJ2-1; TCRdb picks TRBD1, but there is no DNA to check that call. CDR3 length: 14 residues. The DNA is unrecorded. The germline V gene has CDR1 KGHSH and CDR2 LQKENI.